One and the same sample provided the 21 T cell receptor beta chains below, sequenced in a study of cytomegalovirus exposure and HLA in healthy donors. Profiled with immunoSEQ multiplex PCR; TCRdb holds only in-frame clones, not every one. The sample has around 160,000 clones, 88% seen once; the top ten hold about 2.7%. The sample consisted of PBMCs. These receptors were obtained from a man aged 18 to 29 in good health and CMV-seronegative.

The J gene is TRBJ2-3, the V gene TRBV7-9, with 10 bases identical to TRBD1. V shed 11 bases, J shed 4 bases, and the junction held 6 bases outside the gene matches. The CDR3 length is 13 residues. Germline CDR1 and CDR2: SEHNR and FQNEAQ (reference sequence). The CDR3 loop reads CAGGQGKADTQYF. The CDR3 DNA reads as TGTGCCGGGGGACAGGGGAAGGCAGATACGCAGTATTTT. Variable domain in full (rest from reference TRBV7-9 and TRBJ2-3): DTGVSQNPRHKITKRGQNVTFRCDPISEHNRLYWYRQTLGQGPEFLTYFQNEAQLEKSRLLSDRFSAERPKGSFSTLEIQRTEQGDSAMYLCAGGQGKADTQYFGPGTRLTVL.

The CDR3 here is CASSFEGAGANVLTF. Written as DNA, the CDR3 is TGTGCCAGCAGCTTTGAGGGAGCTGGGGCCAACGTCCTGACTTTC. J is TRBJ2-6 and V is TRBV4-2, with TRBD2 as a possible D gene (5 bases). The CDR3 has 15 residues. CDR1 and CDR2 from the germline V gene are LGHNA and YNFKEQ. V lost 5 bases and J 2 bases, leaving 10 bases between the germline ends.

The chain recombines TRBV28 with TRBJ2-7; 11 nucleotides line up with TRBD2. CDR3 length equals 14 residues. The V segment lost 6 bases and the J segment 4 bases; nucleotides outside the gene matches: 5. Per germline, CDR1 MDHEN and CDR2 SYDVKM. The CDR3 sequence: CASRWTSGPYEQYF. CDR3 bases: TGTGCCAGCAGATGGACTAGCGGGCCTTACGAGCAGTACTTC.

V usage is TRBV5-1 and J usage is TRBJ2-7, with 7 bases fitting TRBD2. Germline-derived CDR1 and CDR2 are SGHRS and YFSETQ. This CDR3 is built from 13 residues. V trimming: 0 bases; J trimming: 6 bases; junction bases outside the gene matches: 3. CDR3 sequence reads: CASSLAGGREQYV. In DNA form, the CDR3 reads TGCGCCAGCAGCTTGGCGGGGGGTCGCGAGCAGTACGTC.

The gene calls are TRBV29-1 and TRBJ2-7, with no clear D. The germline gives CDR1 SQVTM, CDR2 ANQGSEA. Trimming cost V 6 bases and J 2 bases, with 14 bases left between them. This CDR3 is built from 13 residues. CDR3 in DNA: TGCAGCGTATCGGTGGGCATGGCCTACGAGCAGTACTTC. It encodes CSVSVGMAYEQYF.

The chain recombines TRBV7-9 with TRBJ1-2, with D uncertain. Per germline, CDR1 SEHNR and CDR2 FQNEAQ (reference sequence). Trimming removed 6 bases at V and 5 bases at J, with 13 bases between. This CDR3 is built from 13 residues. The CDR3, as DNA: TGTGCCAGCAGTACACCTCTGACTTATGGCTACACCTTC. Translation: CASSTPLTYGYTF.

This clone was counted only a few times. The chain couples TRBV6-1 to TRBJ2-7; maybe TRBD2 (6 bases). This CDR3 is 12 amino acids long. Trimming took off 2 bases at V and 6 bases at J, with 8 bases between the two ends. Germline V gene lookup returns CDR1 MNHNS and CDR2 SASEGT. CDR3 protein: CASSEQGGEQYV. The CDR3 DNA reads as TGTGCCAGCAGTGAACAGGGAGGCGAGCAGTACGTC.

This clone was seen only once. The chain is built from TRBV7-9 and TRBJ2-7; 8 bases agree with TRBD1. Trimming took 5 bases from V and 5 from J; bases not matched to a gene: 5. The CDR3 loop spans 13 amino acids. Germline loops: CDR1 SEHNR, CDR2 FQNEAQ (reference sequence). CDR3 protein: CASSAPGGHEQYF. As DNA, the CDR3 is TGTGCCAGCAGCGCACCAGGGGGCCACGAGCAGTACTTC. Based on the CDR3 plus reference TRBV7-9 and TRBJ2-7, the full variable domain is DTGVSQNPRHKITKRGQNVTFRCDPISEHNRLYWYRQTLGQGPEFLTYFQNEAQLEKSRLLSDRFSAERPKGSFSTLEIQRTEQGDSAMYLCASSAPGGHEQYFGPGTRLTVT.

V is TRBV7-2 and J is TRBJ1-4, with D unresolved. Per germline, CDR1 SGHTA and CDR2 FQGNSA. The ends were cut back, 2 bases at V and 3 bases at J, with 10 bases in the middle. CDR3 length: 15 residues. This CDR3 reads CASSLSARANEKLFF. The CDR3 coding sequence is TGTGCCAGCAGCTTATCGGCACGGGCTAATGAAAAACTGTTTTTT.

The chain recombines TRBV12-5 with TRBJ1-4, with 8 bases fitting TRBD1. The CDR3 spans 18 residues. CDR1 is LGHNT and CDR2 is FRNRAP in the germline V gene. Trimming removed 5 bases from V and 8 bases from J; junction bases left unmatched: 19. The CDR3 nucleotides read TGTGCTAGTGGTCTCCCTCTACCTCGGACAGGGCAAGAAGAAAAACTGTTTTTT. It yields the protein CASGLPLPRTGQEEKLFF.

This sequence joins TRBV28 and TRBJ1-4; the D is unclear. The V and J ends lost 2 bases and 8 bases respectively, with 9 bases between them. CDR3 length: 13 residues. Germline loops: CDR1 MDHEN, CDR2 SYDVKM. In nucleotides, the CDR3 is TGTGCCAGCAGTTTACACAGAACGGAAAAACTGTTTTTT. Protein sequence: CASSLHRTEKLFF.

The V and J genes are TRBV19 and TRBJ1-1, with D uncertain. The V end lost 5 bases, the J end lost 7 bases, and 17 bases lay between the germline ends. Germline CDR1 LNHDA, CDR2 SQIVND (reference sequence). This CDR3 contains 14 residues. CDR3 sequence reads: CASSFPAGSVEAFF. The CDR3 DNA follows: TGTGCCAGTAGTTTTCCGGCGGGGTCGGTTGAAGCTTTCTTT.

Written as DNA, the CDR3 is TGTGCCAGCCTTCGACAGGGAAGCCTTGGCGAGCAGTACTTC. Its protein is CASLRQGSLGEQYF. V gene TRBV28 combines with J gene TRBJ2-7; TRBD1 matches at 7 bases. Germline trimming cut 8 bases from V and 6 bases from J; bases unmatched to any gene: 13. This CDR3 is 14 amino acids long. Germline V gene lookup returns CDR1 MDHEN and CDR2 SYDVKM.

The rearrangement uses TRBV5-1 and TRBJ2-4; 7 bases are shared with TRBD1. Per the germline V gene, CDR1 is SGHRS and CDR2 is YFSETQ. The J segment lost 3 bases and the V segment lost 7 bases, leaving 13 bases of the junction unmatched. This CDR3 has 16 residues. CDR3 residues: CASGPPGGPGKNIQYF. CDR3 DNA sequence: TGCGCCAGCGGCCCCCCAGGGGGACCCGGCAAAAACATTCAGTACTTC.

This rearrangement joins TRBV2 to TRBJ2-3; tentatively, D is TRBD1 (5 bases). The V gene lost 8 bases and the J gene lost 5 bases, with 20 bases spanning the gap. The CDR3 is made up of 15 amino acids. CDR1 is SNHLY, CDR2 FYNNEI, per germline. CDR3 sequence (DNA): TGTGCCAGCCTTCCCGCAGGGATGATTCTAGATACGCAGTATTTT. Amino acid sequence: CASLPAGMILDTQYF.

The rearrangement uses TRBV6-5 and TRBJ1-1; 9 nucleotides align to TRBD1. This CDR3 has 13 residues. Trimming removed 6 bases from V and 7 bases from J; junction bases left unmatched: 6. Per the germline V gene, CDR1 is MNHEY and CDR2 is SVGAGI. The CDR3 loop reads CASRRQGGSEAFF. The CDR3 bases are TGTGCCAGCAGGCGACAGGGGGGGAGTGAAGCTTTCTTT.

This chain links TRBV6-4 with TRBJ2-3, with D possibly matching TRBD2 (5 bases). This CDR3 region has 15 residues. V was shortened by 6 bases and J by 1 base, with 14 bases between the two germline ends. In germline, CDR1 is MRHNA, CDR2 SNTAGT. CDR3 residues: CASSSSEGGTDTQYF. The CDR3 coding sequence is TGTGCCAGCAGCTCTTCTGAGGGTGGCACAGATACGCAGTATTTT.

This clone appeared once. The chain has TRBV28 and TRBJ1-5; 7 positions match TRBD1. The CDR3 runs to 15 residues. Germline CDR1 and CDR2: MDHEN and SYDVKM. After removal of 6 bases from V and 3 bases from J, the junction contained 8 bases not matched to a gene. This CDR3 is CASSSGQQNNQPQHF. The CDR3 bases are TGTGCCAGCAGCTCGGGACAGCAGAACAATCAGCCCCAGCATTTT.

This chain joins TRBV28 and TRBJ2-1; 8 bases align to TRBD2. Germline CDR1 MDHEN, CDR2 SYDVKM. V gave up 6 bases and J gave up 15 bases; unmatched junction bases: 10. This CDR3 spans 12 amino acids. The CDR3 loop is CASSLSEREWFF. Here the CDR3 DNA reads TGTGCCAGCAGCCTTTCTGAGCGGGAGTGGTTCTTC.

The chain is built from TRBV7-6 and TRBJ1-4; 12 bases fit TRBD1. In germline, CDR1 is SGHVS, CDR2 FNYEAQ. CDR3 size: 15 residues. The trim removed 4 bases at V and 10 bases at J, leaving 7 bases unmatched. The CDR3 DNA reads as TGTGCCAGCAGCTCCAGGGACAGGGGGCTCGGAAAACTGTTTTTT. Translating gives CASSSRDRGLGKLFF.

The chain is built from TRBV5-1 and TRBJ2-3, with 9 bases aligning to TRBD2. The CDR3 runs to 16 residues. Per germline, CDR1 SGHRS and CDR2 YFSETQ. The trim removed 4 bases at V and 9 bases at J, leaving 15 bases unmatched. The CDR3 here is CASSPRDSGGERTQYF. The CDR3 DNA reads TGCGCCAGCAGCCCCCGGGATAGCGGGGGAGAGAGGACGCAGTATTTT.